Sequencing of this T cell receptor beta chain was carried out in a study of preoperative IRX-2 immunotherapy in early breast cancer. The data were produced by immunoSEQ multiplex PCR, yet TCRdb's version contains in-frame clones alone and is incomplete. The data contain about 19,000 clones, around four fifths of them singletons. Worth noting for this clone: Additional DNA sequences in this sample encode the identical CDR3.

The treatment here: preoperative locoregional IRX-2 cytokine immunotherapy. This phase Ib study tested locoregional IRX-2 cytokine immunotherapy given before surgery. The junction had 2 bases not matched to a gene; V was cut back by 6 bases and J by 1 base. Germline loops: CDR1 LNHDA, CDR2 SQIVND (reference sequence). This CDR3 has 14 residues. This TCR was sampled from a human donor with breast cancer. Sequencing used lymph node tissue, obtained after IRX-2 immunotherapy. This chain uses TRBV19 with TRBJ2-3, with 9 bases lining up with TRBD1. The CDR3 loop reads CASRRTGGTDTQYF. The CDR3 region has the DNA TGTGCCAGTAGGCGGACAGGGGGCACAGATACGCAGTATTTT.